This TCR beta chain was profiled in a study of PD-1 blockade in classical Hodgkin lymphoma (dated by TCRdb to the early 2020s). Looking at the study overall: Nivolumab dosing was 3 mg/kg intravenously every 2 weeks, continuing until either disease progression or unacceptable toxicity. A peripheral blood immune signature of response to PD-1 blockade in classical Hodgkin lymphoma was defined using TCR beta sequencing and CyTOF. Study-wide findings and limitations: Baseline TCR diversity was reported as lower in newly diagnosed patients than in healthy donors, and lower still in relapsed/refractory patients. Baseline diversity similar to that of newly diagnosed patients was observed in trial patients achieving complete response, whereas significantly lower diversity was observed in partial responders and progressors. The study was restricted to a single clinical trial cohort, and the causes of repertoire differences, possibly disease activity or prior therapy, were left undefined. A significant rise by C4D1 was seen in CD4+ but not CD8+ TCR diversity (p=0.0027 vs p=0.16), with the rise being most apparent in complete responders (p=0.02). Lower diversity was observed in patients in whom nivolumab was started less than 1 year after ASCT, and these patients were excluded from later analyses so that confounding by immune reconstitution would be avoided.

The label giving this sample's time point can be read as: cycle 2 day 1 (C2D1) of nivolumab. Relapse after autologous stem cell transplantation had occurred in all trial patients, and cohorts A, B and C were distinguished by prior brentuximab vedotin exposure. The trial cohort was composed of approximately 56 patients with relapsed/refractory classical Hodgkin lymphoma, for whom complete response, partial response or progressive disease was recorded as best overall response. In the multi-cohort phase II CheckMate 205 trial, trial patients received single-agent nivolumab. Best overall response was determined by an independent review committee according to the 2007 International Working Group response criteria. Trial PBMCs were collected immediately before nivolumab initiation (C1D1) and during therapy at cycle 2 day 1 and cycle 4 day 1. Peripheral blood was collected in 8 mL Vacutainer Cell Preparation Tubes, from which PBMCs were isolated by centrifugation and then cryopreserved.

The Qiagen DNeasy kit was used to extract genomic DNA both from unsorted PBMCs and from the negatively selected CD4+ and CD8+ fractions. Using primers that anneal to V and J segments, immunoSEQ multiplex PCR amplified the TCR beta CDR3 regions. A synthetic immune receptor repertoire was used to minimize amplification bias, and remaining bias was computationally removed after sequencing. The study's processing was this. Custom Python scripts were used to quantify repertoire diversity as the Shannon entropy index. Unsorted, CD4+ and CD8+ repertoires were analyzed separately, except in combined analyses where CD4+ and CD8+ sequences were merged in silico. Clonal expansion was defined as a frequency increase of at least 2-fold after treatment compared with C1D1, and clones undetected at baseline were assigned a pseudocount of 0.5. Singleton clones were defined as clones with 0 or 1 copy at C1D1, and non-singleton clones were defined as clones with 2 or more copies. Clones expanded in unsorted samples were labelled as CD4+, CD8+ or unknown by matching protein sequences in sorted samples from the same patient. Wilcoxon tests were applied to paired samples to test diversity changes from C1D1 to C4D1. This is the immuneACCESS table as TCRdb keeps it, with only in-frame sequences that have V and J called. A part of the clones is gone; compared with another copy, unresolved V genes explain less than half, and the rest is unexplained. V, J and clone size are those of that table, while D and trimming were read from the DNA. Across this sample there are roughly 150,000 clones, with about 78% seen only once. The ten largest account for about 9.3% of the sample.

As concerns this clone: Its specific antigen is unknown. Base quality data are lacking; no much larger clone is found one base away.

The germline V gene sets CDR1 to SGHAT and CDR2 to FQNNGV. Inclusive of the bounding cysteine and phenylalanine, the CDR3 is 14 residues long. Just CDR3 DNA is preserved here, 42 bases in frame from base 1. The germline ends are 10 bases apart after V is trimmed by 0 bases and J by 5 bases. The V gene is TRBV11-2 and the J gene is TRBJ1-2, with the D gene call left open. Sequenced here: peripheral blood mononuclear cells (PBMCs), sampled before the second cycle of nivolumab. This receptor was identified in a human donor with classical Hodgkin lymphoma. The nucleotide sequence reads TGTGCCAGCAGCTTAGATCTAGGGCCATATGGCTACACCTTC. It translates to CASSLDLGPYGYTF.